This T cell receptor beta chain was sequenced during a study of T cell repertoires in cytomegalovirus infection. Study as a whole: Recently identified HLA-C-restricted CMV epitopes were among the peptides used. Both a matching HLA type and CMV infection were indicated by public TCR beta signatures.

Findings and limits, study-wide: The ex vivo response was dominated by HLA-C-restricted CMV-specific TCR beta clonotypes.

There are a few counts of this clonotype. Its specificity is not known. The CDR3 spans 15 residues. V lost 3 bases to trimming and J lost 4 bases; unmatched junction nucleotides: 3. Germline V gene data show CDR1 as MDHEN and CDR2 as SYDVKM. Via MiXCR, TCRdb re-called the reads, giving one row per CDR3 protein. The sample consists of some 900,000 distinct CDR3 sequences, 32% of them appearing once. The sequence was obtained from a human donor in good health (CMV status not recorded). Some clones in this sample may be carry-over from other donors' samples. Specimen: cultured CD8+ T cells from PBMCs, collected from culture after CMV antigen stimulation. This chain uses TRBV28 with TRBJ2-3; 11 nucleotides match TRBD2. CDR3 amino acids: CASSFLSGGADTQYF. CDR3 coding DNA: TGTGCCAGCAGTTTCCTTAGCGGGGGGGCAGATACGCAGTATTTT.